Included here is one T cell receptor (beta chain) sequence, with context. This may be a read error, as it is one base from a much larger clone. The CDR3 is 14 amino acids. CDR1 and CDR2 (germline): KGHSH, LQKENI. The V end was cut by 6 bases, the J end by 7 bases, with 19 bases between. These data originate in a study of T cells in Graves' hyperthyroidism and ophthalmopathy. Using RNA transcripts as the source, TCR beta CDR3 regions were amplified. First-round RT-PCR targeting the TCR CDR3 was performed with the HTBI primer set. MiXCR, run by TCRdb on the multiplex PCR reads, gives a single entry per CDR3 protein. The sample lists 350,000 to 400,000 distinct CDR3 sequences, about 15% occurring once. Absence of ophthalmopathy progression within 18 months defined stable Graves' hyperthyroidism. Based on clinical symptoms, serum thyroxine and TRAb, thyroid ultrasound and orbital computed tomography, diagnoses were reached.

The source material was blood. This receptor was identified in a woman aged 30 to 39 with Graves' hyperthyroidism. The genes are TRBV18 and TRBJ2-7; D is unclear. The CDR3 loop is CASSESSPSLEQYF. CDR3 in DNA: TGTGCCAGCTCGGAGAGTTCGCCCAGTCTGGAGCAGTACTTC.